The clone carrying this TCR beta chain was detected only once. The antigen is undetermined. PCR employed 60 Vbeta and 13 Jbeta primers. The method was immunoSEQ multiplex PCR; TCRdb's version includes in-frame clones alone and lacks a portion of them. In the table there are about 150,000 clones, approximately 81% of which are singletons. The data stem from a study of cytomegalovirus exposure and HLA in healthy donors. Study-wide findings and caveats: For cytomegalovirus status, the classifier reportedly gave diagnoses with high specificity and sensitivity. The listing of 150 or so TCR beta chains classed them as cytomegalovirus-associated.

The J segment lost 3 bases and the V segment lost 0 bases, leaving 3 bases of the junction unmatched. CDR1 is MNHEY, CDR2 SVGAGI, per germline. The CDR3 has 16 amino acids. Specimen: PBMCs. The receptor comes from a man aged 18 to 29 in good health and CMV-seronegative. The V gene is TRBV6-5, the J gene TRBJ2-2, with 8 bases lining up with TRBD1. The CDR3 loop is CASSYSPGGYTGELFF. CDR3 nucleotide sequence: TGTGCCAGCAGTTACTCTCCAGGGGGCTACACCGGGGAGCTGTTTTTT.